Listed below are T cell receptor beta chains from one sample, sequenced in a study of T-cell reconstitution after alpha-beta-depleted transplantation in children. TCRdb reprocessed the PCR reads via MiXCR and lists one record per CDR3 protein. The sample consists of approximately 490,000 distinct CDR3 sequences, under 15% of them appearing once. This material consisted of PBMCs from the stem cell graft donor, taken from the stem cell graft. These receptors were obtained from a human donor who donated a stem cell graft to a child with combined immunodeficiency. CDR3s leave out the opening cysteine and the closing phenylalanine or tryptophan. The D gene is left open where the match is weak. Some rows have no size entry. The others give once, few or many, or a class for an expanded clone.

V,J,size,D,CDR3
TRBV7-8,TRBJ2-7,few,TRBD2,ASTDRLADNYEQY
TRBV20-1,TRBJ2-5,few,.,SAIRQQETQY
TRBV4-2,TRBJ2-3,many,TRBD2,ASSHFASGGAGDTQY
TRBV5-1,TRBJ2-7,.,.,ASSFPGDYEQY
TRBV6-5,TRBJ1-2,few,.,ASSSPGKGEVT
TRBV18,TRBJ1-1,few,.,ASSVLAGKNTEAF
TRBV12-3/TRBV12-4,TRBJ2-5,many,TRBD2,ASSLAPTSGRGETQY
TRBV3-1,TRBJ2-7,.,.,ASSHPGRHEQY
TRBV4-3,TRBJ1-1,few,.,ASSLRIGGTEAF
TRBV7-6,TRBJ1-3,.,.,ASSLAGRNSGNTIY
TRBV5-6,TRBJ1-6,few,.,ASILLLPYNSPLH
TRBV6-5,TRBJ2-7,many,.,ASSYSWPGRTPVTYEQY
TRBV7-9,TRBJ2-3,.,TRBD1,ASSLSPGQGSDTQY
TRBV12-3/TRBV12-4,TRBJ2-7,.,TRBD2,ASSFVAGVYEQY
TRBV7-8,TRBJ2-1,many,TRBD1,ASSLTTGGSYNEQF
TRBV15,TRBJ2-7,.,.,ATSREVRGWPNEQY
TRBV10-3,TRBJ1-2,few,.,AISPIPGVGYT
TRBV30,TRBJ1-3,.,TRBD1,AWSAGTVSGNTIY
TRBV6-5,TRBJ2-5,few,.,ASSYRGWETQY
TRBV5-1,TRBJ2-5,.,TRBD1,ASSIGQVRETQY
TRBV12-3/TRBV12-4,TRBJ2-7,.,.,ASTGTEGNEQY
TRBV12-3/TRBV12-4,TRBJ2-5,many,TRBD1,ASSPDRGQETQY
TRBV5-1,TRBJ2-1,.,.,ASSPRTRSVGEQF
TRBV24-1,TRBJ2-2,few,.,ATSDPRSPGSGELF
TRBV7-8,TRBJ2-6,many,.,ASSLGTVSSGANVLT
TRBV11-2,TRBJ2-7,few,TRBD1,ASSSRGTGPYEQY
TRBV10-3,TRBJ2-7,few,.,AIREDPLPYEQY
TRBV30,TRBJ1-4,few,TRBD1,AWSTTGGRGKLF
TRBV24-1,TRBJ1-4,.,.,ATERMGELTTNEKLF
TRBV3-1,TRBJ2-7,few,TRBD1,ASSLQPGQGSEQY
TRBV4-3,TRBJ1-6,few,.,ASSQDHGSPLH
TRBV4-3,TRBJ2-3,.,TRBD2,ASSQDAALAGSTDTQY
TRBV20-1,TRBJ2-7,many,TRBD1,SAPTGNYEQY
TRBV12-3/TRBV12-4,TRBJ2-1,many,.,ASSWGRTGVYNEQF
TRBV29-1,TRBJ2-1,many,TRBD1,SVIPGQGYNEQF
TRBV10-2,TRBJ2-3,.,.,ASSETRGGDTQY
TRBV29-1,TRBJ2-7,many,.,SVGWSPGEQY
TRBV15,TRBJ2-3,few,TRBD2,ATRPDGGRPDISTDTQY
TRBV28,TRBJ2-7,.,.,ASSLYQGGAEQY
TRBV12-3/TRBV12-4,TRBJ1-4,.,TRBD1,ASSSLQGAQDARGKLF
TRBV9,TRBJ2-7,many,.,ASSASGVGYEQY
TRBV20-1,TRBJ2-1,.,.,SATPGGGRAVEQF
TRBV12-3/TRBV12-4,TRBJ2-1,many,.,ASSSDRYNEQF
TRBV11-2,TRBJ2-1,.,TRBD2,ASSIVGLAGGNEQF
TRBV12-3/TRBV12-4,TRBJ2-7,many,TRBD1,ASSPARQGYEQY
TRBV12-3/TRBV12-4,TRBJ2-7,.,TRBD2,ASSPRDSWREPNSYEQY
TRBV2,TRBJ2-5,few,TRBD1,ATRPGTAGETQY
TRBV7-9,TRBJ2-7,few,TRBD1,ASSEDRVWYEQY
TRBV5-1,TRBJ2-3,.,TRBD2,ASSWGLAGAPKGTDTQY
TRBV11-1,TRBJ2-6,.,.,ASSLGFGANVLT
TRBV29-1,TRBJ2-1,.,.,SVVQGGSYNEQF
TRBV3-1,TRBJ2-3,many,TRBD2,ASSQGLAGSTDTQY
TRBV7-8,TRBJ2-2,.,.,ASSLQSGANSGELF
TRBV6-1,TRBJ2-7,few,TRBD2,ASTPQPGGTYEQY
TRBV12-3/TRBV12-4,TRBJ2-7,many,.,ASSFLMPGYEQY
TRBV7-9,TRBJ2-7,.,.,ASSFGGLSVEQY
TRBV7-9,TRBJ1-2,many,.,ASNPPKANYGYT
TRBV10-3,TRBJ2-5,many,TRBD1,AIRPTGDEETQY
TRBV30,TRBJ1-4,few,.,ASSLKGRSEKLF
TRBV12-3/TRBV12-4,TRBJ2-3,many,.,ASSPLDSTDTQY